This T cell receptor (beta chain) derives from a study of CD8+ T cells in alopecia areata. Findings and caveats of the study: The study found that many expanded lesional clones persisted in scalp and blood during tofacitinib. Tofacitinib significantly lowered scalp clonality and expanded CD8+ clones among the top 100.

The treatment was: oral pan-JAK inhibitor, 5-10 mg twice daily. Sequencing templates came from extracted RNA that was reverse transcribed into cDNA. Libraries were prepared by immunoSEQ multiplex PCR; TCRdb keeps only in-frame clonotypes and omits some of them. The table lists 79,000 or so clones, approximately 66% of them singletons. Germline lookup yields CDR1 LNHNV and CDR2 YYDKDF (reference sequence). This CDR3 is built from 14 residues. The ends were cut back, 3 bases at V and 3 bases at J, with 12 bases in the middle. A word on this clone: Its antigen is undetermined.

The TCR sequence derives from a human donor with alopecia areata. The material sequenced was CD8+ T cells sorted from blood, taken at week 24, from a patient treated with tofacitinib. The chain couples TRBV15 to TRBJ2-7; D call uncertain. The CDR3 DNA reads as TGTGCCACCAGCAGGGCCGGGCCGAGCTACGAGCAGTACTTC. Translating gives CATSRAGPSYEQYF.